These 6 T cell receptor beta chains came from one sample sequenced in a study of Graves' ophthalmopathy and Graves' hyperthyroidism. The authors amplified TCR beta CDR3 regions, and they did so from RNA transcripts for repertoire sequencing. HTBI primers were employed in first-round RT-PCR, then a second-round multiplex PCR followed. TCRdb used MiXCR to reprocess the multiplex PCR reads, holding one entry per CDR3 protein. Among hundreds of thousands of distinct CDR3 sequences listed, roughly two fifths were seen once. The sequenced sample consisted of peripheral blood. Every receptor here comes from an adult man with Graves' ophthalmopathy.

The chain employs TRBV10-3 and TRBJ2-7; 8 nucleotides align to TRBD1. From germline, CDR1 is ENHRY and CDR2 SYGVKD. The CDR3 runs 12 residues. V lost 6 bases and J lost 6; bases outside the gene matches: 4. CDR3 coding DNA: TGTGCCATCAGAACAACAGGGGGCGAGCAGTACTTC. Amino acids: CAIRTTGGEQYF.

This clonotype occurred many times. The gene calls are TRBV7-9 and TRBJ2-5, with D perhaps TRBD1 (5 bases). There are 17 residues in the CDR3. Trimming shortened V by 5 bases and J by 5 bases, and 24 bases separated the two germline ends. CDR1 is SEHNR, CDR2 FQNEAQ, per germline (reference sequence). For the CDR3, the DNA is TGTGCCAGCAGCACCCGGCAGGGTGAACAATCATGGGAGACCCAGTACTTC. This codes for CASSTRQGEQSWETQYF.

This clonotype was found many times. This chain links TRBV24-1 with TRBJ2-6; TRBD1 agrees at 7 bases. This CDR3 is built from 16 residues. Germline V gives CDR1 KGHDR, CDR2 SFDVKD. J was trimmed by 4 bases and V by 4 bases; bases with no gene match: 6. CDR3 DNA: TGTGCCACCAGTGAATCCACAGGGGCAGGGGCCAACGTCCTGACTTTC. Translated, it gives CATSESTGAGANVLTF.

This clonotype was counted ten times or more. The chain couples TRBV19 to TRBJ1-6; D gene uncertain. Germline CDR1 and CDR2: LNHDA and SQIVND (reference sequence). CDR3 length equals 15 residues. V was cut by 0 bases and J by 2 bases, with 5 bases left in between. This CDR3 reads CASSIEKPYNSPLHF. The DNA for the CDR3 is TGTGCCAGTAGTATAGAGAAGCCCTATAATTCACCCCTCCACTTT.

The J gene is TRBJ1-4, the V gene TRBV11-2; 10 nucleotides agree with TRBD1. CDR3 size: 16 residues. Losses at the gene ends were 0 bases for V and 8 bases for J; bases not matched to a gene: 6. Germline CDR1 SGHAT, CDR2 FQNNGV. The DNA of the CDR3 is TGTGCCAGCAGCTTAGAACGACAGGGGGCTCGAGAAAAACTGTTTTTT. As protein: CASSLERQGAREKLFF.

The chain uses TRBV25-1 and TRBJ2-7, with D tentatively TRBD1 (6 bases). Germline loops: CDR1 MGHDK, CDR2 SYGVNS. The CDR3 runs 16 residues. V lost 3 bases to trimming and J lost 1 base, with 16 bases between them. CDR3 loop: CASSDWRADRSYEQYF. DNA for the CDR3: TGTGCCAGCAGTGATTGGCGCGCGGACAGATCCTACGAGCAGTACTTC.